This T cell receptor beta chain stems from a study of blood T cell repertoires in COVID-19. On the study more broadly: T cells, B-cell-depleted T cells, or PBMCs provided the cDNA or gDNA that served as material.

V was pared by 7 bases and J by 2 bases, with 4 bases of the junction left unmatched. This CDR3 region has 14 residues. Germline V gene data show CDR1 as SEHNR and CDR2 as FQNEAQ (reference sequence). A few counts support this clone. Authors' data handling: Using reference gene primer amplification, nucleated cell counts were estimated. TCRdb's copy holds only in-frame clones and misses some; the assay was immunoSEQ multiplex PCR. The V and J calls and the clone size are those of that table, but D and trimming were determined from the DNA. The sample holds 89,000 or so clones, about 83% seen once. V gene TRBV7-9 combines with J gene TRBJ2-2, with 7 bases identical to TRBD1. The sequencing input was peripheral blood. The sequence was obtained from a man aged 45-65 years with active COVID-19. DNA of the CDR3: TGTGCCAGCACCCGGGACAGTAACACCGGGGAGCTGTTTTTT. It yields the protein CASTRDSNTGELFF.